This paragraph covers one T cell receptor (beta chain) sequence. This entry belongs to a study of blood T cell repertoires in COVID-19. Whole-study context: The study drew acute and convalescent COVID-19 samples from the United States, Italy and Spain. Sample material is recorded as cDNA or gDNA derived from T cells, B-cell-depleted T cells, or PBMCs.

Source study methods: Estimated nucleated cell counts came from reference gene primer amplification. Sequencing was performed with immunoSEQ multiplex PCR; in TCRdb, only in-frame clones are kept and a portion is missing. V and J calls and clone size are copied from that table; D and trimming were computed from the DNA. The data show around 110,000 clones, 90% seen once. The germline V and J ends were trimmed by 4 bases and 2 bases, with 3 bases remaining between them. CDR3 length: 11 residues. Germline V gene sequence: CDR1 MNHEY, CDR2 SVGEGT. The chain links TRBV6-2 or TRBV6-3 to TRBJ2-7; D is unresolved. The clonotype originates from a human donor with active COVID-19. The donor label of this sample is uncertain. The specimen sequenced was peripheral blood. CDR3 amino acids: CASSSAYEQYF. The CDR3 DNA follows: TGTGCCAGCAGTTCTGCCTACGAGCAGTACTTC.